This T cell receptor beta chain was captured by sequencing in a study of blood T cells in healthy people across ages. Study-level background: In model experiments, template switching was able to capture about one barcoded beta molecule for every two T cells that were present.

Together with a sample-barcoded 5' primer, a J-beta primer mix was included in a second PCR lasting about 6 to 11 cycles. MiXCR, applied by TCRdb to the 5' RACE reads, yields one record per CDR3 protein. The sample includes approximately 760,000 distinct CDR3 sequences, 25% of them seen just once. Germline V gene lookup returns CDR1 SQVTM and CDR2 ANQGSEA. This CDR3 contains 14 residues. The data were also submitted as part of a second study, on T cells of mothers and their children.

The TCR comes from a boy aged 5-17 years in good health. The chain links TRBV29-1 to TRBJ2-3; 10 bases match TRBD1. Input material: blood. DNA for the CDR3: TGCGGGTACCGGGACAGGGGTTTCACAGATACGCAGTATTTT. Its protein product is CGYRDRGFTDTQYF.